This entry concerns a single T cell receptor (beta chain). No antigen is known for it. Base-call qualities are not available, and no considerably larger clone is one nucleotide away. The CDR3 runs 14 residues from the cysteine to the phenylalanine. The entry retains the CDR3 DNA only, 42 bases that are in frame from base 1. The germline V gene gives CDR1 as SQVTM and CDR2 as ANQGSEA. V and J lose 4 bases and 4 bases, and a span of 16 bases separates them. The library was obtained by the immunoSEQ multiplex PCR assay. The table was pulled from immuneACCESS by TCRdb, which kept in-frame rearrangements only. Such tables lose some clones; where checked, under half of the loss comes from unresolved V genes, and the rest has no known cause. This sample gives around 44,000 clones in total; 86% of them show up just once. Under 20% of the sample belongs to the ten largest clones. These data originate in a study of radiotherapy plus CTLA-4 blockade in lung cancer (dated by TCRdb to the late 2010s). Broadly, across the study: Objective responses occurred in 18% of enrolled patients, and about 30% achieved disease control. Overall results and qualifications from the work: After treatment with radiotherapy and ipilimumab, TCR clones that originated in tumors expanded in peripheral blood. Early dynamic changes in blood T cell clones, together with increased serum interferon-beta after radiation, were reported as the strongest predictors of response.

The study tested focal radiation therapy combined with CTLA-4 blockade (ipilimumab) in patients with chemo-refractory metastatic non-small-cell lung cancer. The sequence derives from a human donor with non-small cell lung cancer that progressed on radiotherapy plus ipilimumab. Some clones in this sample may be carry-over from other donors' samples. Recombination joined TRBV29-1 with TRBJ1-1; matching of 5 bases hints at TRBD1 as the D gene. Specimen: peripheral blood, collected from a patient treated with radiotherapy plus ipilimumab. For the CDR3, the sequence is CSVGRRGRGTEAFF. The DNA sequence follows: TGCAGCGTTGGGAGGAGGGGCCGGGGCACTGAAGCTTTCTTT.